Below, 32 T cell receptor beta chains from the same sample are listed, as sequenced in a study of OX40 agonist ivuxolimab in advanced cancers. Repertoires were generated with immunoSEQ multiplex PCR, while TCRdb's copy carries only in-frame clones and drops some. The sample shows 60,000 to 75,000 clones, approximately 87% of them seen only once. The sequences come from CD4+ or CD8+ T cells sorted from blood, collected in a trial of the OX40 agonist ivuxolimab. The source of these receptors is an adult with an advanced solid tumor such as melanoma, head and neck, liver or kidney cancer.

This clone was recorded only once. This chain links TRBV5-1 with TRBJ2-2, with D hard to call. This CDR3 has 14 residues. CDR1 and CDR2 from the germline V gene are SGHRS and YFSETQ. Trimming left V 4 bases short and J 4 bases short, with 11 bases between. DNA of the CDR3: TGCGCCAGCAGCATGCAGCCTTCCACCGGGGAGCTGTTTTTT. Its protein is CASSMQPSTGELFF.

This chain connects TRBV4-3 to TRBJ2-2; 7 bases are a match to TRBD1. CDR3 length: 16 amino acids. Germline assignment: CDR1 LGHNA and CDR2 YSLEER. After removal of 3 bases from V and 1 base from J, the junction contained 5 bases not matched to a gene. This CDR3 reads CASSQHRGQNTGELFF. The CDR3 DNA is TGCGCCAGCAGCCAGCACAGGGGCCAGAACACCGGGGAGCTGTTTTTT.

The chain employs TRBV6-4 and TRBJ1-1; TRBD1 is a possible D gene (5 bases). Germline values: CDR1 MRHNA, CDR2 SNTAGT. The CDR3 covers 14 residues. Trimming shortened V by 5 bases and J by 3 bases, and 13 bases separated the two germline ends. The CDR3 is CASSLQGFDTEAFF. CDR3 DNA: TGTGCCAGCAGTCTTCAGGGTTTCGACACTGAAGCTTTCTTT.

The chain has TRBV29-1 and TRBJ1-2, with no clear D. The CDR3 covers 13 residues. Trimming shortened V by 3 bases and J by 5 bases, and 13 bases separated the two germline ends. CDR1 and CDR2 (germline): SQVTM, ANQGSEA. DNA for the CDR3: TGCAGCGTTGACAACCCAGTTCGGTATGGCTACACCTTC. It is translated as CSVDNPVRYGYTF.

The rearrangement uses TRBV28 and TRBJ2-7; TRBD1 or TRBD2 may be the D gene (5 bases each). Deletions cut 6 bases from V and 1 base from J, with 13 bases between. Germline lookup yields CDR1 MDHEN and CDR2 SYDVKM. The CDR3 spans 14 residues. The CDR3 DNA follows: TGTGCCAGCAGCTCACCGGGACGTTCCTACGAGCAGTACTTC. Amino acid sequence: CASSSPGRSYEQYF.

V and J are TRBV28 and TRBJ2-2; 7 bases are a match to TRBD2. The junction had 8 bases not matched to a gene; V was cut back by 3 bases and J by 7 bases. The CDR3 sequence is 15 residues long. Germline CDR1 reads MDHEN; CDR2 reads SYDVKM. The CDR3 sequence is CASSLIQRDVGELFF. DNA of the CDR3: TGTGCCAGCAGTTTGATTCAGCGGGACGTCGGGGAGCTGTTTTTT.

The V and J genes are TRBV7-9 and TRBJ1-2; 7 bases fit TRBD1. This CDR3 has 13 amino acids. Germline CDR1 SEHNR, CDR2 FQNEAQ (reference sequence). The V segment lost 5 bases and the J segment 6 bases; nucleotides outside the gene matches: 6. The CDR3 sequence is CASSLGQVDGYTF. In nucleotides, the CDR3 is TGTGCCAGCAGCCTAGGACAGGTGGATGGCTACACCTTC.

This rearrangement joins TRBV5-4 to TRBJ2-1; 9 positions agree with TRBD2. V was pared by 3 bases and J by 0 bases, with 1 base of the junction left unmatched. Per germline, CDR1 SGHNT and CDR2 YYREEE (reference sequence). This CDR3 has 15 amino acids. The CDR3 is CASSSTSGSYNEQFF. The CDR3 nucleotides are TGTGCCAGCAGCTCGACTAGCGGCTCCTACAATGAGCAGTTCTTC. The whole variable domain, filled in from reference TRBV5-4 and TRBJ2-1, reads ETGVTQSPTHLIKTRGQQVTLRCSSQSGHNTVSWYQQALGQGPQFIFQYYREEENGRGNFPPRFSGLQFPNYSSELNVNALELDDSALYLCASSSTSGSYNEQFFGPGTRLTVL.

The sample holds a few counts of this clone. The CDR3 region is CASSYGEQPQHF. CDR3 nucleotide sequence: TGTGCCAGCAGTTACGGGGAACAGCCCCAGCATTTT. This sequence joins TRBV6-6 and TRBJ1-5, with no clear D. CDR1 is MNHNY and CDR2 is SVGAGI in the germline V gene (reference sequence). This CDR3 is 12 amino acids long. The V and J ends lost 2 bases and 7 bases respectively, with 6 bases between them.

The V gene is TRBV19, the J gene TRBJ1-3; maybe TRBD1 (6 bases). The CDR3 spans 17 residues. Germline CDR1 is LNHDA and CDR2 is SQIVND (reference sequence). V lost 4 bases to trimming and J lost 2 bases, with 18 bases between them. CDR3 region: CASSTHSTGSAGNTIYF. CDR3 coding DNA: TGTGCCAGTAGTACCCACTCGACAGGATCTGCTGGAAACACCATATATTTT.

The CDR3 nucleotides are TGTGCCAGCAGCCCGTCCACAGATACGCAGTATTTT. Protein sequence: CASSPSTDTQYF. The chain joins TRBV27 to TRBJ2-3, with D unclear. Germline CDR1 and CDR2: MNHEY and SMNVEV (reference sequence). V was cut by 6 bases and J by 2 bases, with 6 bases left in between. This CDR3 contains 12 residues.

For the CDR3, the DNA is TGTGCCAGCGGGACGACAGGTGGAATATTCAATGAGCAGTTCTTC. Its protein product is CASGTTGGIFNEQFF. The chain is built from TRBV28 and TRBJ2-1, with D maybe TRBD1 (6 bases). Germline V lookup: CDR1 MDHEN, CDR2 SYDVKM. This CDR3 spans 15 amino acids. The germline V and J ends were trimmed by 8 bases and 6 bases, with 20 bases remaining between them. Full variable domain (remainder filled in from reference TRBV28 and TRBJ2-1): DVKVTQSSRYLVKRTGEKVFLECVQDMDHENMFWYRQDPGLGLRLIYFSYDVKMKEKGDIPEGYSVSREKKERFSLILESASTNQTSMYLCASGTTGGIFNEQFFGPGTRLTVL.

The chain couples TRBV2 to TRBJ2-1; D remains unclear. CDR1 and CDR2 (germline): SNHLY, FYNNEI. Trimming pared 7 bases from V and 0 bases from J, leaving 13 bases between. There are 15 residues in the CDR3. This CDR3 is CASTRASSSYNEQFF. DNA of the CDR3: TGTGCCAGCACTAGAGCGTCCAGCTCCTACAATGAGCAGTTCTTC.

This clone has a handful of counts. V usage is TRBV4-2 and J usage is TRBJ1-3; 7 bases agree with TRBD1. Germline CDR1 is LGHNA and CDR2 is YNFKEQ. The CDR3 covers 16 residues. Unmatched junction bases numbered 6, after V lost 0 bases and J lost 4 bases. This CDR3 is CASSQDLRQGGNTIYF. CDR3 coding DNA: TGTGCCAGCAGCCAAGATCTGAGACAGGGAGGAAACACCATATATTTT.

CDR3 coding DNA: TGTGCCAGCAGTTTATTACCCGGGGGCGGGGGCCCCGTTTACAATGAGCAGTTCTTC. Protein sequence: CASSLLPGGGGPVYNEQFF. The chain has TRBV28 and TRBJ2-1; perhaps TRBD2 as D (7 bases). This CDR3 region has 19 residues. Looked up from germline, CDR1 is MDHEN and CDR2 is SYDVKM. The V and J ends lost 1 base and 4 bases respectively, with 23 bases between them. The entire variable domain, with the rest obtained from reference TRBV28 and TRBJ2-1, is as follows: DVKVTQSSRYLVKRTGEKVFLECVQDMDHENMFWYRQDPGLGLRLIYFSYDVKMKEKGDIPEGYSVSREKKERFSLILESASTNQTSMYLCASSLLPGGGGPVYNEQFFGPGTRLTVL.

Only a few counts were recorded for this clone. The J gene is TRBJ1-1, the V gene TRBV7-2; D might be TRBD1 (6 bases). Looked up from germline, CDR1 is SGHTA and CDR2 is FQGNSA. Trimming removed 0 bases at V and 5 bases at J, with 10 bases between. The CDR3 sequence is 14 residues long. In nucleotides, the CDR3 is TGTGCCAGCAGCTTAGCAGGGGGGCTAACTGAAGCTTTCTTT. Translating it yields CASSLAGGLTEAFF.

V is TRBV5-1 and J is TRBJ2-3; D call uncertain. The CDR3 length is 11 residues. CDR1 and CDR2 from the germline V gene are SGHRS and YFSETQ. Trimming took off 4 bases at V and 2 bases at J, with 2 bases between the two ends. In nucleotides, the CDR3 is TGCGCCAGCAGCGTCACAGATACGCAGTATTTT. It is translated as CASSVTDTQYF.

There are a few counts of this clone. CDR3 amino acids: CASSPQGRDQPQHF. The CDR3 DNA sequence: TGTGCCAGCTCACCACAAGGGCGTGATCAGCCCCAGCATTTT. This sequence joins TRBV18 and TRBJ1-5; no clear D gene. The ends were cut back, 1 base at V and 5 bases at J, with 9 bases in the middle. Germline V CDR1 and CDR2: KGHSH, LQKENI. The CDR3 is made up of 14 amino acids.

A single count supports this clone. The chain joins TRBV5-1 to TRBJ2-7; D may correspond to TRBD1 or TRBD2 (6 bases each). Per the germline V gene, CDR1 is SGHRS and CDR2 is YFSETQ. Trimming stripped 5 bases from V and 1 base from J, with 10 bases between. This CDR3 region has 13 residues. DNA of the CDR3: TGCGCCAGCAGTGGAGGGGGATCCTACGAGCAGTACTTC. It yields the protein CASSGGGSYEQYF.

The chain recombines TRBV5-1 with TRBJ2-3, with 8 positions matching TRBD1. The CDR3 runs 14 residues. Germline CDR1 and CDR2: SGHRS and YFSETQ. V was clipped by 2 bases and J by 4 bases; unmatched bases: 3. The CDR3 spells CASSFTQGADTQYF. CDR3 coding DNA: TGCGCCAGCAGCTTTACACAGGGGGCAGATACGCAGTATTTT.

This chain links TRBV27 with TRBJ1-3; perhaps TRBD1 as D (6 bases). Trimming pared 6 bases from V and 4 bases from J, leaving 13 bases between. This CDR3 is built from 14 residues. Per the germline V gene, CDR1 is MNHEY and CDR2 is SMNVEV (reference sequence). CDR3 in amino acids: CASRRGGKGNTIYF. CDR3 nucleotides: TGTGCCAGCAGAAGGGGGGGGAAAGGAAACACCATATATTTT.

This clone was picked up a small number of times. The CDR3 nucleotides are TGTGCCAGCAGTGGTATAGGGGTTTATGGCTACACCTTC. This sequence encodes CASSGIGVYGYTF. The chain joins TRBV2 to TRBJ1-2, with D tentatively TRBD1 (5 bases). Germline values: CDR1 SNHLY, CDR2 FYNNEI. CDR3 length: 13 residues. Trimming shortened V by 4 bases and J by 5 bases, and 11 bases separated the two germline ends.

CDR3 sequence reads: CASSDLYGYTF. For the CDR3, the DNA is TGTGCCAGCTCAGATCTCTATGGCTACACCTTC. The chain joins TRBV18 to TRBJ1-2; D remains ambiguous. The germline gives CDR1 KGHSH, CDR2 LQKENI. There are 11 residues in the CDR3. Trimming shortened V by 5 bases and J by 4 bases, and 5 bases separated the two germline ends.

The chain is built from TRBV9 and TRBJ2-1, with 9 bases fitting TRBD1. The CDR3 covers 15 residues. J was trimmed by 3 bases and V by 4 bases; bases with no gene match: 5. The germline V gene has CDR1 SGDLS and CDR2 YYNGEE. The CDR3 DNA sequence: TGTGCCAGCAGCTCGGGACAGGGTGACTACAATGAGCAGTTCTTC. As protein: CASSSGQGDYNEQFF. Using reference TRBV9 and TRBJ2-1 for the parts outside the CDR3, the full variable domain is DSGVTQTPKHLITATGQRVTLRCSPRSGDLSVYWYQQSLDQGLQFLIQYYNGEERAKGNILERFSAQQFPDLHSELNLSSLELGDSALYFCASSSGQGDYNEQFFGPGTRLTVL.

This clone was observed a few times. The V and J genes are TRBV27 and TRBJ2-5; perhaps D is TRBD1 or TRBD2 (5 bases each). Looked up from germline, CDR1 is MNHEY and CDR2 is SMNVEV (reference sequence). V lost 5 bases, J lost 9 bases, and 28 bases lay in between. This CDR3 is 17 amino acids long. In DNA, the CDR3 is TGTGCCAGCAGTGCAAGATTCAGAACTAGACACTTAGGGGCCCAGTACTTC. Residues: CASSARFRTRHLGAQYF.

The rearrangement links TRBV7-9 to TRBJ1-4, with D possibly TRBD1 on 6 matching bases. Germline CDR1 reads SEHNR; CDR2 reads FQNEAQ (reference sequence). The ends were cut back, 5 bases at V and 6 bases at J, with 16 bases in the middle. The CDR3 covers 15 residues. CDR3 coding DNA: TGTGCCAGCAGCCTAACAGGGAATCGCCATGAAAAACTGTTTTTT. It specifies CASSLTGNRHEKLFF.

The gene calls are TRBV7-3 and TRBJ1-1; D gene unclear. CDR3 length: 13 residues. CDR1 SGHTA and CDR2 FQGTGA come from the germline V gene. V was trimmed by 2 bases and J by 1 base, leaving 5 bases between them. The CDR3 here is CASSLSGNTEAFF. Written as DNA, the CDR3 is TGTGCCAGCAGCTTATCAGGGAACACTGAAGCTTTCTTT.

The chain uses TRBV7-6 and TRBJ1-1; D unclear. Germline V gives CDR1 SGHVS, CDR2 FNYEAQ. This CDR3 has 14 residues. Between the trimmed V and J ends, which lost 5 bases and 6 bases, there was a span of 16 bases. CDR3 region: CASSAGPSRPEAFF. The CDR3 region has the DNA TGTGCCAGCAGCGCCGGGCCATCGCGCCCTGAAGCTTTCTTT.

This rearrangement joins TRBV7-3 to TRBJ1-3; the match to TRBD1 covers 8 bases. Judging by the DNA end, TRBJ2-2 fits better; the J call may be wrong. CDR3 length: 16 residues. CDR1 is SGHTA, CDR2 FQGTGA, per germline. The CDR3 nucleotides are TGTGCCAGCAGCAGAGGGACAGGCCTCGGCACCGGGGAGCTGTTTTTT. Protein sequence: CASSRGTGLGTGELFF.

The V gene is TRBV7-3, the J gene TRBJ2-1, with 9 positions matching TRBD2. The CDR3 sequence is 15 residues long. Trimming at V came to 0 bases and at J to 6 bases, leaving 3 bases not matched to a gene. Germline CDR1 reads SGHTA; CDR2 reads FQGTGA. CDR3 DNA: TGTGCCAGCAGCTTAACGGGACTAGCCAGCAATGAGCAGTTCTTC. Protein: CASSLTGLASNEQFF. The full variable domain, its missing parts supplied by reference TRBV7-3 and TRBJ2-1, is GAGVSQTPSNKVTEKGKYVELRCDPISGHTALYWYRQSLGQGPEFLIYFQGTGAADDSGLPNDRFFAVRPEGSVSTLKIQRTERGDSAVYLCASSLTGLASNEQFFGPGTRLTVL.

As DNA, the CDR3 is TGCGCCAGCAGCCAAGGTGGGACAGGAGGGAACGAGCAGTACTTC. Translated: CASSQGGTGGNEQYF. The chain employs TRBV4-1 and TRBJ2-5; 8 bases line up with TRBD1. The J call may not be correct, given that the DNA end is closer to TRBJ2-7. The CDR3 sequence is 15 residues long. In germline, CDR1 is MGHRA, CDR2 YSYEKL.

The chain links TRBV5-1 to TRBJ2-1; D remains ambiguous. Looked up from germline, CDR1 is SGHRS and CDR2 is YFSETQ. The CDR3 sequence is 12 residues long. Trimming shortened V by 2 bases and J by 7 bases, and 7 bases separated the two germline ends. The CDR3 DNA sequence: TGCGCCAGCAGCTTAGGCAATAATGAGCAGTTCTTC. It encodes CASSLGNNEQFF.